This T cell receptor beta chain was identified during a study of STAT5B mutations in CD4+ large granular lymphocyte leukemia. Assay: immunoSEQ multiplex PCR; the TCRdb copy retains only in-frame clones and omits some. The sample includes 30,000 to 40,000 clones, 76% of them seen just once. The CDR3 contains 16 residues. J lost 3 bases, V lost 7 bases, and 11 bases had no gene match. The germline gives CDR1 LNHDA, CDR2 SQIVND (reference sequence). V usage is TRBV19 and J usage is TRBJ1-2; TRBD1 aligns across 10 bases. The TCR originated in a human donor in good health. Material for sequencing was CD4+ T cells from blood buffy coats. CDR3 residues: CASTRGRQGADYGYTF. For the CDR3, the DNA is TGTGCCAGTACCCGGGGTCGACAGGGGGCGGACTATGGCTACACCTTC.